These T cell receptor beta chains were read from a single sample in a study of cytomegalovirus exposure and HLA in healthy donors. Assay used: immunoSEQ multiplex PCR; TCRdb lists only in-frame clones, some missing. This table holds 250,000 to 350,000 clones, around nine tenths found once. Source material: PBMCs. The receptors stem from a woman aged 18-30 years in good health and CMV-seronegative. Both conserved end residues are part of each CDR3. A D gene is named only where the DNA matches it firmly. Rows give clone size only sometimes, using once, few, many, or a class for an expanded clone.

d_gene,abundance,j_gene,len,v_gene,CDR3nt,CDR3aa
.,.,TRBJ2-7,16,TRBV9,TGTGCCAGCAGCGTTGAGAGAGGCAACCCTACCTACGAGCAGTACTTC,CASSVERGNPTYEQYF
TRBD2,once,TRBJ2-1,17,TRBV13,TGTGCCAGCAGCGGACTAGCGGAGACGAGCTCCTACAATGAGCAGTTCTTC,CASSGLAETSSYNEQFF
TRBD2,once,TRBJ2-7,15,TRBV2,TGTGCCAGCAGTGAAGTGGGAGGGTCTGACGACGAGCAGTACTTC,CASSEVGGSDDEQYF
.,.,TRBJ1-5,16,TRBV7-9,TGTTCCAGCAGCTTAGCCGGGGGGGGCGCGTATCAGCCCCAGCATTTT,CSSSLAGGGAYQPQHF
.,once,TRBJ2-7,16,TRBV18,.,CASSPPEWASGSIYYF
TRBD2,.,TRBJ2-1,15,TRBV27,TGTGCCAGCAGCCTAGCGGGGGGGCTTAAGTTGGAGCAGTTCTTC,CASSLAGGLKLEQFF
.,.,TRBJ2-7,13,TRBV18,TGTGCCAGCAGCGGCGGGACCGACTACGAGCAGTACTTC,CASSGGTDYEQYF
TRBD2,.,TRBJ2-2,16,TRBV2,TGTGCCAGCAGGGATCTAGCGGGGGGAATGGGCGGGGAGCTGTTTTTT,CASRDLAGGMGGELFF
.,.,TRBJ2-4,16,TRBV21-1,TGTGCCAGCAGCAAACGACTCGTCGCTGCCAAAAACATTCAGTACTTC,CASSKRLVAAKNIQYF
.,.,TRBJ2-1,16,TRBV18,TGTGCCAGCTCACCCCAGGAGGGGGCTAGTGGGAATGAGCAGTTCTTC,CASSPQEGASGNEQFF
TRBD1,.,TRBJ1-5,14,TRBV13,TGTGCCAGCAGATCCGACAGGGCCCATCAGCCCCAGCATTTT,CASRSDRAHQPQHF
TRBD1,.,TRBJ1-2,14,TRBV27,TGTGCCAGCAGCCCCTTTTTACAGGGGGGCGGCTACACCTTC,CASSPFLQGGGYTF
TRBD2,.,TRBJ2-7,15,TRBV15,TGTGCCACCAGCGTACCGGGACTAGCGGCTTACGAGCAGTACTTC,CATSVPGLAAYEQYF
TRBD1,.,TRBJ2-1,16,TRBV23-1,TGCGCCAGCAGTCAATCGCAGGGGGTAGCTTACAATGAGCAGTTCTTC,CASSQSQGVAYNEQFF
.,.,TRBJ1-1,13,TRBV2,TGTGCCAGCACGTCATACGGGAACACTGAAGCTTTCTTT,CASTSYGNTEAFF
TRBD2,.,TRBJ2-3,14,TRBV6-5,TGTGCCAGCAGTCCCAGACTAGCGGCAGATACGCAGTATTTT,CASSPRLAADTQYF
.,once,TRBJ2-1,18,TRBV10-3,TGTGCCATCAGTGAAGGTTCTCTAGGGGGGGAATTATACAATGAGCAGTTCTTC,CAISEGSLGGELYNEQFF
TRBD2,.,TRBJ2-1,15,TRBV9,TGTGCCAGCAGTCCTAGCGGGGGTTCCTACAATGAGCAGTTCTTC,CASSPSGGSYNEQFF
.,.,TRBJ1-1,15,TRBV7-3,TGTGCCAGCAGCTTACTCGGGGTTGGGAACACTGAAGCTTTCTTT,CASSLLGVGNTEAFF
.,.,TRBJ1-2,13,TRBV27,TGTGCCAGCAGTCCCAGCGGGGGGTCTGGCTACACCTTC,CASSPSGGSGYTF
.,.,TRBJ2-3,18,TRBV5-1,TGCGCCAGCAGCTTCTCGGGGGGCCTATATACTAGCACAGATACGCAGTATTTT,CASSFSGGLYTSTDTQYF
.,.,TRBJ2-1,17,TRBV4-1,TGCGCCAGCAGCCAACAGAGAGGGGGGGGACCCTACAATGAGCAGTTCTTC,CASSQQRGGGPYNEQFF
TRBD1,.,TRBJ2-2,16,TRBV11-2,TGTGCCAGCAGCCGCATCGGGACAGGGAACACCGGGGAGCTGTTTTTT,CASSRIGTGNTGELFF
TRBD1,.,TRBJ2-7,13,TRBV6-5,TGTGCCAGCAGTTACGCAGGGGGTAGAGAGCAGTACTTC,CASSYAGGREQYF
TRBD1,once,TRBJ2-1,17,TRBV19,TGTGCCAGTAATTGGGGCCGGACAGGTGACTCCTACAATGAGCAGTTCTTC,CASNWGRTGDSYNEQFF
TRBD1,.,TRBJ1-2,18,TRBV5-8,TGTGCCAGCAGCTTGTTTATTAGGGGACAGAGTCTCTACTATGGCTACACCTTC,CASSLFIRGQSLYYGYTF
.,.,TRBJ1-1,13,TRBV6-6,TGTGCCAGCAGTGACATACCGCTAGCCGGGACTTTCTTT,CASSDIPLAGTFF
.,.,TRBJ1-3,15,TRBV29-1,TGCAGCGTGGGGGCCGAGGGCCCGGCTGGAAACACCATATATTTT,CSVGAEGPAGNTIYF
TRBD2,.,TRBJ2-3,15,TRBV9,TGTGCCAGCAGCGTAGGGTGGACTAGCGTGGATACGCAGTATTTT,CASSVGWTSVDTQYF
TRBD1,.,TRBJ1-2,15,TRBV7-6,TGTGCCAGCAGCTTAGCTGTAGGACAGGGTCATGGCTACACCTTC,CASSLAVGQGHGYTF
.,.,TRBJ2-7,12,TRBV30,TGTGCCTGGAGTCCGGCCCACGGGGAGCAGTACTTC,CAWSPAHGEQYF
.,.,TRBJ1-2,14,TRBV18,TGTGCCAGCTCACCACCGAACAGGAACTATGGCTACACCTTC,CASSPPNRNYGYTF
TRBD1,.,TRBJ1-3,16,TRBV18,TGTGCCAGCTCGGACTCCGGACAGGGGACAGGAAACACCATATATTTT,CASSDSGQGTGNTIYF
TRBD2,.,TRBJ2-1,15,TRBV7-3,TGTGCCAGCAGCTCAGGACTAGCGGGGGGTAGTGAGCAGTTCTTC,CASSSGLAGGSEQFF
TRBD2,.,TRBJ2-5,14,TRBV9,TGTGCCAGCAGCGACCTAGCGGGGACGGGGACCCAGTACTTC,CASSDLAGTGTQYF
TRBD2,once,TRBJ2-5,15,TRBV11-2,TGTGCCAGCAGCTTAGCGGGGGGGATAGAAGAGACCCAGTACTTC,CASSLAGGIEETQYF
.,.,TRBJ2-7,14,TRBV19,TGTGCCAGTAGTATGGACAGTCTCTCCTACGAGCAGTACTTC,CASSMDSLSYEQYF
.,.,TRBJ2-1,11,TRBV19,TGTGCCAGTAGTATAGGCGGTGAGCAGTTCTTC,CASSIGGEQFF
TRBD1,once,TRBJ2-2,15,TRBV6-5,TGTGCCAGCAGCTCGGGACAGGGGGACACCGGGGAGCTGTTTTTT,CASSSGQGDTGELFF
TRBD1,.,TRBJ2-1,14,TRBV6-5,TGTGCCACGTCCCGGGACAGGGGGCTAAATGAGCAGTTCTTC,CATSRDRGLNEQFF
TRBD1,.,TRBJ1-2,15,TRBV30,TGTGCCTGGAGTATCGGGACAGGGGGCAGCTATGGCTACACCTTC,CAWSIGTGGSYGYTF
TRBD2,.,TRBJ2-5,16,TRBV28,TGTGCCAGCAGTTTGGTTCTAGCGGGGGAGCAAGAGACCCAGTACTTC,CASSLVLAGEQETQYF
TRBD1,.,TRBJ1-5,13,TRBV19,TGTGCCAGCTCACAGGGGTGGAATCAGCCCCAGCATTTT,CASSQGWNQPQHF
.,few,TRBJ1-3,14,TRBV5-4,TGTGCCAGCAGCTTGCAGGGAGGTGGAAACACCATATATTTT,CASSLQGGGNTIYF
TRBD1,.,TRBJ1-5,15,TRBV5-1,TGCGCCAGCAGCTTGGCAGGGGGAGATAATCAGCCCCAGCATTTT,CASSLAGGDNQPQHF
.,.,TRBJ2-7,13,TRBV10-3,TGTGCCATCAGACCCAATGAAGTAGACGAGCAGTACTTC,CAIRPNEVDEQYF
.,.,TRBJ1-1,12,TRBV28,TGTGCCAGCAGACCGAGGAGGGGTGAAGCTTTCTTT,CASRPRRGEAFF
TRBD2,.,TRBJ2-3,15,TRBV9,TGTGCCAGCAGCGGGAGCGGGGGGCGGACAGATACGCAGTATTTT,CASSGSGGRTDTQYF
.,.,TRBJ1-1,13,TRBV11-2,TGTGCCAGCAGCCTACAGGTCATGGGTGAAGCTTTCTTT,CASSLQVMGEAFF